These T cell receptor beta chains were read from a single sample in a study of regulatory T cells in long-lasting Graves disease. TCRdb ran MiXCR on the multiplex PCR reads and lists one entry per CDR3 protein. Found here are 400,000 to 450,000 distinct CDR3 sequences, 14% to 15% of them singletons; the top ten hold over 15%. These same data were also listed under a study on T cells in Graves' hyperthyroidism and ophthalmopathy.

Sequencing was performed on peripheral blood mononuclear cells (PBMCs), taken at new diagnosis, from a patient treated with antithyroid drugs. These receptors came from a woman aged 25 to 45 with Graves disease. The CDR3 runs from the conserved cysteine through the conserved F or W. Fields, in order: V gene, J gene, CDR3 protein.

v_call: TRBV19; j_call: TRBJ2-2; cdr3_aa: CAGGASGANTGELFF
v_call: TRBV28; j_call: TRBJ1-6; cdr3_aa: CASHRDLNSPLHF
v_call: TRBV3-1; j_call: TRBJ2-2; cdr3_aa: CASSQGVIPTTGELFF
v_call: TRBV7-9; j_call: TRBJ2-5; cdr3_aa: CASNPENFKETQYF
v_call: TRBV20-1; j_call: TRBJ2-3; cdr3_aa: CSARDGGLARHTDTQYF
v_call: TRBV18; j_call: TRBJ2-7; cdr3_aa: CASSPPVRKDNEQYF
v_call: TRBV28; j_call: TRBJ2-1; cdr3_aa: CASSLGTGGYNEQFF
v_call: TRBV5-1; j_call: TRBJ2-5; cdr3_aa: CASSSTGNSYQYF
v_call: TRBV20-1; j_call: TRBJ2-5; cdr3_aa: CSAGPDRGQETQYF
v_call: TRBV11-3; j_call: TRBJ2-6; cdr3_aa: CASSHREGGGTNVLTF
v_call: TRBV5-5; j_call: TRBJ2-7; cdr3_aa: CASSLAKGESASEQYF
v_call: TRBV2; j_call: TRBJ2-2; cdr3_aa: CASGPGTGNTGELFF
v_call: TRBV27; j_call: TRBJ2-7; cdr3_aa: CASSGLAGGTYEQYF
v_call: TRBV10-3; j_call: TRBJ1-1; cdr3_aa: CAISSGASNTEAFF
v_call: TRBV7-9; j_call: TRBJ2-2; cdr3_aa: CASSSRLAGGPNTGELFF
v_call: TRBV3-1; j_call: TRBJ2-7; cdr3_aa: CASSGGLREEYF
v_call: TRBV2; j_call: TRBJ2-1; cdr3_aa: CASSGGLHNEQFF
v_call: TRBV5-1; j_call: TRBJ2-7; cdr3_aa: CASSLELGYEQYF